This paragraph reports one TCR beta chain. This sample is drawn from a study of regulatory T cells in long-lasting Graves disease. Across the study: Newly diagnosed Graves' patients had under 3 months of antithyroid drugs.

Researchers made TCR beta libraries by using iRepertoire HTBI primers and running Arm-PCR on CDR3 regions. TCRdb re-called the multiplex PCR reads with MiXCR, one entry per CDR3 protein. Of some 490,000 distinct CDR3 sequences in the sample, about 12% were seen once. The CDR3 loop spans 13 amino acids. V lost 8 bases, J lost 2 bases, and 13 bases lay in between. Germline V lookup: CDR1 MNHNS, CDR2 SASEGT. Stated time point: newly diagnosed GD, antithyroid drugs for less than 3 months. Extracted PBMC RNA gave rise to the TCR library. The data were also submitted as part of a second study, on T cells in Graves' hyperthyroidism and ophthalmopathy. That work adds: Graves' hyperthyroidism without ophthalmopathy progression within 18 months was termed stable. Criteria for exclusion of patients were uncontrolled infection, other autoimmune disease, pregnancy or lactation. Carried out on the TCR CDR3, a first-round RT-PCR used the HTBI primer set.

The rearrangement joins TRBV6-1 to TRBJ2-7, with TRBD1 as a possible D gene (5 bases). The sample in question was peripheral blood mononuclear cells (PBMCs), obtained at new diagnosis, from a patient treated with antithyroid drugs. This sequence was found in a woman aged 25 to 39 with Graves disease. The CDR3 reads CASRGRAPYEQYF. The CDR3 nucleotides read TGTGCCAGCCGAGGCAGGGCCCCCTACGAGCAGTACTTC.